This T cell receptor (beta chain) was retrieved from a study of cytomegalovirus exposure and HLA in healthy donors. In its sample, this clone was seen once. The antigen remains unidentified. Germline-derived CDR1 and CDR2 are SGHAT and FQNNGV. The CDR3 extends over 16 amino acids. V shed 0 bases, J shed 4 bases, and the junction held 4 bases outside the gene matches. Study-wide findings and caveats: The authors later found TCR association rates varying by HLA locus, with DRB1 most and HLA-C fewest. Generally TCR sequences proved uncommon, though certain public TCRs appeared in numerous donors. The authors assumed roughly uniform sequencing depth across donors for presence/absence analyses.

The study ran its PCR with 60 Vbeta and 13 Jbeta primers. This table comes from immunoSEQ multiplex PCR, and its TCRdb copy is limited to in-frame clones, with some not included. The table lists some 180,000 clones, about four fifths of them singletons, with approximately 2.9% in the top ten. The specimen sequenced was PBMCs. The TCR comes from a female donor in good health and CMV-seronegative. The J gene is TRBJ2-1, the V gene TRBV11-2; 9 bases match TRBD2. The CDR3 coding sequence is TGTGCCAGCAGCTTAGAGCGGGGGGGTATTTACAATGAGCAGTTCTTC. Encoded protein: CASSLERGGIYNEQFF.